The 10 T cell receptor beta chains below come from one sample, sequenced in a study of OX40 agonist ivuxolimab in advanced cancers. TCRdb's copy holds only in-frame clones and misses some; the assay was immunoSEQ multiplex PCR. The sample shows approximately 40,000 clones, approximately 90% of them seen only once. The starting material was CD4+ or CD8+ T cells sorted from blood, obtained in a trial of the OX40 agonist ivuxolimab. The receptors were sampled from an adult with an advanced solid tumor such as melanoma, head and neck, liver or kidney cancer.

The chain recombines TRBV28 with TRBJ1-2; 9 bases match TRBD1. CDR3 length equals 14 residues. Losses at the gene ends were 5 bases for V and 8 bases for J; bases not matched to a gene: 9. Germline V gives CDR1 MDHEN, CDR2 SYDVKM. The CDR3 DNA sequence: TGTGCCAGCAGTACCCGACAGGGGGTGAGAGGCTACACCTTC. Encoded protein: CASSTRQGVRGYTF.

The chain joins TRBV15 to TRBJ2-5, with TRBD2 identical over 13 bases. This CDR3 region has 16 residues. Germline CDR1 is LNHNV and CDR2 is YYDKDF (reference sequence). With V trimmed by 7 bases and J by 7 bases, 12 bases remained unmatched. The CDR3 reads CATKGLAGESVWTQYF. Here the CDR3 DNA reads TGTGCCACCAAAGGACTAGCGGGAGAAAGCGTTTGGACCCAGTACTTC. The whole variable domain, remainder taken from reference TRBV15 and TRBJ2-5, is DAMVIQNPRYQVTQFGKPVTLSCSQTLNHNVMYWYQQKSSQAPKLLFHYYDKDFNNEADTPDNFQSRRPNTSFCFLDIRSPGLGDTAMYLCATKGLAGESVWTQYFGPGTRLLVL.

V is TRBV6-5 and J is TRBJ2-3; 7 nucleotides agree with TRBD1. The CDR3 consists of 16 residues. Per germline, CDR1 MNHEY and CDR2 SVGAGI. Trimming cost V 0 bases and J 2 bases; bases outside gene matches: 5. Written as DNA, the CDR3 is TGTGCCAGCAGTTACTCGACAGGGAGAAACACAGATACGCAGTATTTT. Its protein product is CASSYSTGRNTDTQYF.

The CDR3 DNA is TGTGCCAGCAGCCTACACCTGACAGATATACGATACTTC. Encoded protein: CASSLHLTDIRYF. The V and J genes are TRBV27 and TRBJ2-7, with D tentatively TRBD1 (5 bases). The V and J ends lost 6 bases and 13 bases respectively, with 22 bases between them. This CDR3 has 13 amino acids. Germline V CDR1 and CDR2: MNHEY, SMNVEV (reference sequence).

A note on this clone: Given a much more abundant clone one base away, this may be a read error. The chain combines TRBV19 with TRBJ2-1; 7 bases line up with TRBD1. V lost 6 bases, J lost 0 bases, and 2 bases stayed unmatched. The germline gives CDR1 LNHDA, CDR2 SQIVND (reference sequence). The CDR3 covers 14 residues. For the CDR3, the DNA is TGTGCCAGTAGCGGACAGGTCTCCTACAATGAGCAGTTCTTC. It encodes CASSGQVSYNEQFF.

V and J are TRBV25-1 and TRBJ2-5; 8 bases align to TRBD2. The length of the CDR3 is 13 residues. The trim removed 9 bases at V and 2 bases at J, leaving 5 bases unmatched. Germline V gives CDR1 MGHDK, CDR2 SYGVNS. The CDR3 sequence: CARNGLAQETQYF. CDR3 nucleotides: TGTGCCAGAAACGGACTAGCTCAAGAGACCCAGTACTTC. Based on the CDR3 plus reference TRBV25-1 and TRBJ2-5, the full variable domain is EADIYQTPRYLVIGTGKKITLECSQTMGHDKMYWYQQDPGMELHLIHYSYGVNSTEKGDLSSESTVSRIRTEHFPLTLESARPSHTSQYLCARNGLAQETQYFGPGTRLLVL.

The chain combines TRBV21-1 with TRBJ2-2; TRBD2 was called by the table and not checked on the DNA. TRBV21-1 is assigned pseudogene status. This CDR3 contains 17 residues. The DNA of the CDR3 is TGTGCCAGCAGCAAAGCGCGGAGAGTGCGTCAGCCCGGGGAGCTGTTTTTT. Encoded protein: CASSKARRVRQPGELFF.

The chain carries TRBV7-6 and TRBJ2-3; either TRBD1 or TRBD2 may fit D (5 bases each). Germline values: CDR1 SGHVS, CDR2 FNYEAQ. The CDR3 runs to 12 residues. Between the trimmed V and J ends, which lost 5 bases and 6 bases, there was a span of 9 bases. The CDR3 sequence: CASSIRDDTQYF. CDR3 DNA: TGTGCCAGCAGCATCCGGGACGATACGCAGTATTTT.

CDR3 DNA: TGTGCCAGCAGCTTTATAGCGGGAGGGCGCTACAATGAGCAGTTCTTC. This sequence encodes CASSFIAGGRYNEQFF. This chain uses TRBV27 with TRBJ2-1, with 11 nucleotides matching TRBD2. The germline gives CDR1 MNHEY, CDR2 SMNVEV (reference sequence). Trimming took 6 bases from V and 3 from J; bases not matched to a gene: 7. The CDR3 is 16 residues long.

The chain carries TRBV28 and TRBJ2-5, with 8 positions matching TRBD2. In germline, CDR1 is MDHEN, CDR2 SYDVKM. V was clipped by 5 bases and J by 5 bases; unmatched bases: 4. The CDR3 is 13 residues long. CDR3 region: CASSLSGTETQYF. CDR3 sequence (DNA): TGTGCCAGCAGTCTTAGCGGGACGGAGACCCAGTACTTC.